This T cell receptor (beta chain) was sequenced during a study of blood T cells in healthy people across ages. No fewer than 6 million PBMCs went into each sample. Trimming took 5 bases from V and 1 from J, leaving 26 bases between them. The germline CDR1 and CDR2 sequences are DFQATT and SNEGSKA (reference sequence). The CDR3 has 18 residues. A J-beta primer mix and a sample-barcoded 5' primer were used in a second PCR of about 7 to 12 cycles. Every cDNA molecule bore a tag from a template-switch adaptor containing 12 random nucleotides. TCRdb redid the calling of the 5' RACE reads with MiXCR, one entry per CDR3 protein. Among 780,000 or so distinct CDR3 sequences listed, around three fifths were seen once. Overall study findings and caveats: Investigators treated diversity estimates from one million T cells as underestimates.

The count of this clonotype is one. What it binds is not known. Sequencing was done on a sample of blood. The TCR was taken from a man aged 35 to 55 in good health. The rearrangement uses TRBV20-1 and TRBJ2-5; D perhaps matches TRBD1 (6 bases). In nucleotides, the CDR3 is TGCAGTGCTCGCTTCGGCAGGGGCCTTTCTCTCTTCCAAGAGACCCAGTACTTC. Protein product: CSARFGRGLSLFQETQYF.